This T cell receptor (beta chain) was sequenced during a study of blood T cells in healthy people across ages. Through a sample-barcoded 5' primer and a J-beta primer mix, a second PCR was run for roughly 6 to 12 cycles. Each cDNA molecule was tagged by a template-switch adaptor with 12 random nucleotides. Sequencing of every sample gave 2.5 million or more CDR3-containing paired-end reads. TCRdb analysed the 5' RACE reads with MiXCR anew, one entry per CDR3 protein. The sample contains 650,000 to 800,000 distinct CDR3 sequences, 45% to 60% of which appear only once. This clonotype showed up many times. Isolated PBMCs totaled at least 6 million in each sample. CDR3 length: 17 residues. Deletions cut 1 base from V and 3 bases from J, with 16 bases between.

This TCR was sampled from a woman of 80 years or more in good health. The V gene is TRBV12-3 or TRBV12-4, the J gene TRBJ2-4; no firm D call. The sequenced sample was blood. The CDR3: CASSLGGSSRLKNIQYF. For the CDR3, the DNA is TGTGCCAGCAGTTTAGGTGGATCTTCTCGACTCAAAAACATTCAGTACTTC.